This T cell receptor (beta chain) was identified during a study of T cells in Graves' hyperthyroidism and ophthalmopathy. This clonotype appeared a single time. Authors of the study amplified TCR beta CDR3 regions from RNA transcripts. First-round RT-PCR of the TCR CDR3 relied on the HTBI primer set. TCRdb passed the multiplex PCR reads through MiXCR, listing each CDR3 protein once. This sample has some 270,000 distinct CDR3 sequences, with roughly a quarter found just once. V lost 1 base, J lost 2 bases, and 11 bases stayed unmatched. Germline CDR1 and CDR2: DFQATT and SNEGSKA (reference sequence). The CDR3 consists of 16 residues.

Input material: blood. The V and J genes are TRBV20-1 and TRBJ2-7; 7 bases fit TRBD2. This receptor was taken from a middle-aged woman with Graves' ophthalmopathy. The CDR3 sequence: CSARGGTNYSPYEQYF. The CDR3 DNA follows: TGCAGTGCTAGAGGCGGGACTAACTATAGCCCCTACGAGCAGTACTTC.